Listed below are T cell receptor beta chains from one sample, sequenced in a study of blood T cell repertoires in COVID-19. Sequencing was performed with immunoSEQ multiplex PCR; in TCRdb, only in-frame clones are kept and a portion is missing. The table lists 200,000 to 250,000 clones, 85% to 90% of them singletons. Source material: PBMCs or T cells enriched from blood (not recorded which). Receptor source: a man in his fifties who had been exposed to COVID-19. Each CDR3 is given with its conserved first and last residue. Each record gives: clone size, V gene, D gene, J gene, CDR3 DNA, CDR3 protein. D genes are given only for firm matches. Clone size is not always given. Where it is, it says once, few, many or a class for expanded clones.

abundance: once
v_gene: TRBV19
d_gene: -
j_gene: TRBJ1-2
CDR3nt: TGTGCCAGTAGTATAGATTGGGCAGCTGCTAACTATGGCTACACCTTC
CDR3aa: CASSIDWAAANYGYTF

abundance: -
v_gene: TRBV30
d_gene: -
j_gene: TRBJ2-2
CDR3nt: TGTGCCTGGAGTGTACGGGGTTCCGGGGAGCTGTTTTTT
CDR3aa: CAWSVRGSGELFF

abundance: -
v_gene: TRBV10-3
d_gene: -
j_gene: TRBJ1-2
CDR3nt: TGTGCCATCAGTGAGGCACAGGATAACTATGGCTACACCTTC
CDR3aa: CAISEAQDNYGYTF

abundance: -
v_gene: TRBV11-3
d_gene: -
j_gene: TRBJ2-2
CDR3nt: TGTGCCAGCAGCCCTAGGGGTGGGCACCGCGCCGGGGAGCTGTTTTTT
CDR3aa: CASSPRGGHRAGELFF

abundance: -
v_gene: TRBV19
d_gene: -
j_gene: TRBJ1-1
CDR3nt: TGTGCCAGTAGTGCGCCCTCCGCACCCACTGAAGCTTTCTTT
CDR3aa: CASSAPSAPTEAFF

abundance: once
v_gene: TRBV30
d_gene: -
j_gene: TRBJ2-1
CDR3nt: TGTGCCTGGAGTGTACGGGTCGAGCAGTTCTTC
CDR3aa: CAWSVRVEQFF

abundance: -
v_gene: TRBV16
d_gene: TRBD1
j_gene: TRBJ2-7
CDR3nt: TGTGCCAGCAGCCAGGGGGCAGGGGGACCCTACGAGCAGTACTTC
CDR3aa: CASSQGAGGPYEQYF

abundance: few
v_gene: TRBV24-1
d_gene: -
j_gene: TRBJ1-1
CDR3nt: TGTGCCACCAGTGATTTAAGGGACAAGGGGTACATGAACACTGAAGCTTTCTTT
CDR3aa: CATSDLRDKGYMNTEAFF

abundance: -
v_gene: TRBV28
d_gene: -
j_gene: TRBJ2-3
CDR3nt: TGTGCCAGCAGTCTCGCCTGGATAGCAAGAGATACGCAGTATTTT
CDR3aa: CASSLAWIARDTQYF

abundance: -
v_gene: TRBV18
d_gene: -
j_gene: TRBJ1-1
CDR3nt: TGTGCCAGCTCACCGGGACGTCGGGGGACTGAAGCTTTCTTT
CDR3aa: CASSPGRRGTEAFF

abundance: -
v_gene: TRBV6-5
d_gene: -
j_gene: TRBJ2-3
CDR3nt: TGTGCCAGCACCTCCCTGGTAGGGGGCACAGATACGCAGTATTTT
CDR3aa: CASTSLVGGTDTQYF

abundance: once
v_gene: TRBV2
d_gene: -
j_gene: TRBJ2-5
CDR3nt: TGTGCCAGCAGTCAACAGGGATGGGGGGAGACCCAGTACTTC
CDR3aa: CASSQQGWGETQYF

abundance: -
v_gene: TRBV2
d_gene: -
j_gene: TRBJ2-5
CDR3nt: TGTGCCAGCAGCCGAAACTTGGGACAACCGCAAGAGACCCAGTACTTC
CDR3aa: CASSRNLGQPQETQYF

abundance: -
v_gene: TRBV7-3
d_gene: -
j_gene: TRBJ2-3
CDR3nt: TGTGCCAGCGGTTTGGGGGGACGCACAGATACGCAGTATTTT
CDR3aa: CASGLGGRTDTQYF

abundance: -
v_gene: TRBV29-1
d_gene: -
j_gene: TRBJ2-5
CDR3nt: TGCAGCGTTGAGTTGGCCCCAGAGGAAGAGACCCAGTACTTC
CDR3aa: CSVELAPEEETQYF

abundance: -
v_gene: TRBV28
d_gene: TRBD1
j_gene: TRBJ1-6
CDR3nt: TGTGCCAGCCAGGGGGCATATTCACCCCTCCACTTT
CDR3aa: CASQGAYSPLHF

abundance: -
v_gene: TRBV2
d_gene: -
j_gene: TRBJ1-1
CDR3nt: TGTGCCAGCAGTGACAGGGTTATTGTAGCTTTCTTT
CDR3aa: CASSDRVIVAFF

abundance: -
v_gene: TRBV12-3/TRBV12-4
d_gene: -
j_gene: TRBJ1-4
CDR3nt: TGTGCCAGCAGCCCCGATTGGCTTGGAAAACTGTTTTTT
CDR3aa: CASSPDWLGKLFF

abundance: -
v_gene: TRBV11-3
d_gene: -
j_gene: TRBJ1-1
CDR3nt: TGTGCCAGCAGCCCCACAGTGAACACTGAAGCTTTCTTT
CDR3aa: CASSPTVNTEAFF

abundance: -
v_gene: TRBV19
d_gene: TRBD1
j_gene: TRBJ1-2
CDR3nt: TGTGCCAGTGGGAGCCCGGGACAGGGCTATGGCTACACCTTC
CDR3aa: CASGSPGQGYGYTF

abundance: -
v_gene: TRBV9
d_gene: TRBD1
j_gene: TRBJ1-2
CDR3nt: TGTGCCAGCAGCGTCGGACAGGGGGCCCGCTATGGCTACACCTTC
CDR3aa: CASSVGQGARYGYTF

abundance: once
v_gene: TRBV11-2
d_gene: TRBD1
j_gene: TRBJ1-2
CDR3nt: TGTGCCAGCAGCCGACAGGGGGCGGTCTACACCTTC
CDR3aa: CASSRQGAVYTF

abundance: -
v_gene: TRBV5-1
d_gene: -
j_gene: TRBJ1-3
CDR3nt: TGCGCCAGCAGCTTGGGTAACGGGTTCTCTGGAAACACCATATATTTT
CDR3aa: CASSLGNGFSGNTIYF

abundance: -
v_gene: TRBV5-1
d_gene: -
j_gene: TRBJ2-3
CDR3nt: TGCGCCAGCAGAGCTAGCCTGACAGATACGCAGTATTTT
CDR3aa: CASRASLTDTQYF

abundance: -
v_gene: TRBV9
d_gene: TRBD2
j_gene: TRBJ2-5
CDR3nt: TGTGCCAGCAGCGAACGGACTAGCGGATTGGAGACCCAGTACTTC
CDR3aa: CASSERTSGLETQYF

abundance: -
v_gene: TRBV28
d_gene: -
j_gene: TRBJ1-4
CDR3nt: TGTGCCACCAGAGAGGTGGGTCCTTCACTGAGACTGTTTTTT
CDR3aa: CATREVGPSLRLFF

abundance: -
v_gene: TRBV2
d_gene: -
j_gene: TRBJ1-4
CDR3nt: TGTGCCAGCAGTGAATCGGGAGGGAGGAATGAAAAACTGTTTTTT
CDR3aa: CASSESGGRNEKLFF

abundance: -
v_gene: TRBV11-2
d_gene: -
j_gene: TRBJ2-7
CDR3nt: TGTGCCAGCATTCCCGATTGGGGGCGTGGGGGCTACGAGCAGTACTTC
CDR3aa: CASIPDWGRGGYEQYF

abundance: -
v_gene: TRBV7-2
d_gene: TRBD2
j_gene: TRBJ2-5
CDR3nt: TGTGCCAGCAGCTTTGTTGGACTAGCGGGGACAGAGACCCAGTACTTC
CDR3aa: CASSFVGLAGTETQYF

abundance: once
v_gene: TRBV28
d_gene: TRBD1
j_gene: TRBJ1-1
CDR3nt: TGTGCCAGCAAAATAGTTCCCGGGACAGGGGGCACTGAAGCTTTCTTT
CDR3aa: CASKIVPGTGGTEAFF

abundance: -
v_gene: TRBV7-2
d_gene: -
j_gene: TRBJ2-7
CDR3nt: TGTGCCAGCAGCCCGAGGCGGGGACCCTACGAGCAGTACTTC
CDR3aa: CASSPRRGPYEQYF